What follows is one T cell receptor (beta chain) and its context. This specimen belongs to a study of shared T cell receptors in the human thymus. The CDR3 runs to 15 residues. CDR1 and CDR2 from the germline V gene are MNHEY and SMNVEV (reference sequence). Germline trimming cut 3 bases from V and 1 base from J; bases unmatched to any gene: 2. Measured with immunoSEQ multiplex PCR; TCRdb has only the in-frame clones, and not every one. Of approximately 580,000 clones in the sample, 78% are singletons; the top ten hold more than 0.01%. Another study also made use of these data, one on human thymus T cells. That publication notes: Healthy Finnish infants undergoing corrective surgery for congenital heart defects were the donors. The source of the thymus tissue was resections taken during corrective heart surgery. Seemingly biased V and J gene usage marked thymic and blood repertoires. Related research described thymic repertoires that were highly overlapping among unrelated individuals.

The receptor was isolated from a boy younger than two with a congenital heart defect. Material: thymocytes. The chain has TRBV27 and TRBJ1-5, with 8 bases identical to TRBD1. CDR3 nucleotides: TGTGCCAGCAGTTTTTACAGGGGGAGCAATCAGCCCCAGCATTTT. Amino acids: CASSFYRGSNQPQHF.